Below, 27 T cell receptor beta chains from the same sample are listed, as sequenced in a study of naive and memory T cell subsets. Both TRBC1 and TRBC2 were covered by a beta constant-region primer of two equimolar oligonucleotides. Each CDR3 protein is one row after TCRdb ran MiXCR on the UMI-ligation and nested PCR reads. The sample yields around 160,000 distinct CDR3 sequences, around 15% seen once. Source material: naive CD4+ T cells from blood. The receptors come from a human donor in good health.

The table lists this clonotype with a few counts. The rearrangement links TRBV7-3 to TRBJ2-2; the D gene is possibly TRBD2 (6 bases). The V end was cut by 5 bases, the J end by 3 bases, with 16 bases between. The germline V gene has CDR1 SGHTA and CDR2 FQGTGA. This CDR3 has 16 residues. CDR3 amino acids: CASSRTPSAHTGELFF. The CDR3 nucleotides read TGTGCCAGCAGCCGTACCCCTAGCGCCCACACCGGGGAGCTGTTTTTT.

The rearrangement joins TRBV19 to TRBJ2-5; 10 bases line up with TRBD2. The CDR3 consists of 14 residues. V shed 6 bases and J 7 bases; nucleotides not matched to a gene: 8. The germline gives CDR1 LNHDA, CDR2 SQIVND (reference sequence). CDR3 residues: CASRLAGGLSTQYF. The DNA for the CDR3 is TGTGCCAGTAGGTTAGCGGGAGGTCTTTCGACCCAGTACTTC.

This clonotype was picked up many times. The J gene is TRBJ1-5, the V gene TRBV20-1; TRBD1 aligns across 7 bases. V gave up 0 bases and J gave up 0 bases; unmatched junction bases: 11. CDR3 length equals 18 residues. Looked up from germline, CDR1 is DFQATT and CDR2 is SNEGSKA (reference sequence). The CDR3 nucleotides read TGCAGTGCTAGAGATTCCAGGGGGAATTTCTTTAGCAATCAGCCCCAGCATTTT. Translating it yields CSARDSRGNFFSNQPQHF.

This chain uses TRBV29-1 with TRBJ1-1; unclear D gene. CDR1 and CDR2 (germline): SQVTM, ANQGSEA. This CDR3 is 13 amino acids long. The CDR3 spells CGAGGLAGTEAFF. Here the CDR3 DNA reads TGCGGTGCCGGAGGCTTGGCGGGTACTGAAGCTTTCTTT. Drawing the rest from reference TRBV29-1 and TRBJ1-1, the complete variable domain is SAVISQKPSRDICQRGTSLTIQCQVDSQVTMMFWYRQQPGQSLTLIATANQGSEATYESGFVIDKFPISRPNLTFSTLTVSNMSPEDSSIYLCGAGGLAGTEAFFGQGTRLTVV.

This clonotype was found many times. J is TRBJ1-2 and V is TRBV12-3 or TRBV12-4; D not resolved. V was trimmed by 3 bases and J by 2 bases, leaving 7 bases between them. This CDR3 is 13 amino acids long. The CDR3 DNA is TGTGCCAGCAGTTTGACGGGGAACTATGGCTACACCTTC. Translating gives CASSLTGNYGYTF.

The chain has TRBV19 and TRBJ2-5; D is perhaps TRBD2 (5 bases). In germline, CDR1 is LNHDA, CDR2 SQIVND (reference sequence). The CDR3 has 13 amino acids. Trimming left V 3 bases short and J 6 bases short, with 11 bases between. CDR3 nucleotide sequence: TGTGCCAGTAGTATTGGGGAGAGGAAGACCCAGTACTTC. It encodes CASSIGERKTQYF.

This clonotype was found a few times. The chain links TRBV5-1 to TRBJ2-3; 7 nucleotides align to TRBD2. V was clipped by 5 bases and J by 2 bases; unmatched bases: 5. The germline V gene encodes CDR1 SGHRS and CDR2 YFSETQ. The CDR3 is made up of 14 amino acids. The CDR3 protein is CASSSLADTDTQYF. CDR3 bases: TGCGCCAGCAGTTCCCTAGCGGACACAGATACGCAGTATTTT.

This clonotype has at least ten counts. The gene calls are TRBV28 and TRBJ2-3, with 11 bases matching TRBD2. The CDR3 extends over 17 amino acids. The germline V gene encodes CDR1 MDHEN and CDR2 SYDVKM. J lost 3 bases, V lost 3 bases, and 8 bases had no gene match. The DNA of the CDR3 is TGTGCCAGCAGTTTGAGGGGTACTAGCGGGAGAACAGATACGCAGTATTTT. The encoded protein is CASSLRGTSGRTDTQYF.

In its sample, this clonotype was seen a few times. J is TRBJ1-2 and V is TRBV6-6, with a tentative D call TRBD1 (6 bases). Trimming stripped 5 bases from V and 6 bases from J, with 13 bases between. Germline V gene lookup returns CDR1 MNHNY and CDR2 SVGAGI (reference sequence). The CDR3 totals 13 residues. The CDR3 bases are TGTGCCAGCAGTCCGCGGGGGCAGAATGGCTACACCTTC. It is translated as CASSPRGQNGYTF.

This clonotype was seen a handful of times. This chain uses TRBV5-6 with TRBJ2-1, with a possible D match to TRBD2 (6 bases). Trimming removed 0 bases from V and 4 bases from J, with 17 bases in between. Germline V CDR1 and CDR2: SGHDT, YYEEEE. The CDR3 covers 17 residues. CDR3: CASSLALYGRTYNEQFF. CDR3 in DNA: TGTGCCAGCAGCTTGGCCCTATACGGGAGAACGTACAATGAGCAGTTCTTC.

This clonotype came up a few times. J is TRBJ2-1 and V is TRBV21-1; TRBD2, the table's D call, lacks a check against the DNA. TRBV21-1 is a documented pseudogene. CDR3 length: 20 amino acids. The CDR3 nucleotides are TGTGCCAGCAGCAAGGTCTTTGAGACTAGAAAGGGACCCGAGGACAATGAGCAGTTCTTC. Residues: CASSKVFETRKGPEDNEQFF.

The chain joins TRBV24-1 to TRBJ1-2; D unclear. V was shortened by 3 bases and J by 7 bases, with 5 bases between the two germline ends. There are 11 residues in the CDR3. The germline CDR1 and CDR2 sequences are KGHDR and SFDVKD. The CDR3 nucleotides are TGTGCCACCAGTGATGCAGGTGGCTACACCTTC. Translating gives CATSDAGGYTF.

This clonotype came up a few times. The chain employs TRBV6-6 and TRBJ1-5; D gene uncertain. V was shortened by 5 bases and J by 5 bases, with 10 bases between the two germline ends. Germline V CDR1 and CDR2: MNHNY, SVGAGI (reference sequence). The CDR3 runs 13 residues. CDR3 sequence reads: CASSPEGYQPQHF. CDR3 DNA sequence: TGTGCCAGCAGTCCCGAGGGTTATCAGCCCCAGCATTTT.

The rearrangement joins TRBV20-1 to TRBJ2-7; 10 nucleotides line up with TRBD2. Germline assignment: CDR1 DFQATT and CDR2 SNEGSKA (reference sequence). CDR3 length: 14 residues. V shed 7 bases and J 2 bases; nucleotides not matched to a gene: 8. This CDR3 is CSGYSSGSPYEQYF. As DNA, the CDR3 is TGCAGTGGGTACTCTAGCGGGAGTCCCTACGAGCAGTACTTC.

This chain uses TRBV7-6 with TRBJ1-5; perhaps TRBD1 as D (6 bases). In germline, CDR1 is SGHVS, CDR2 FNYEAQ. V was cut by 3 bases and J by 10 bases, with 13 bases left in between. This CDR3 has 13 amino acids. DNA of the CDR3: TGTGCCAGCAGCTTGAACAGGGATCGTCCCCAGCATTTT. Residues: CASSLNRDRPQHF.

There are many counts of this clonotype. The CDR3 sequence: CASQGRDYGYTF. CDR3 bases: TGTGCCAGCCAAGGCAGGGACTATGGCTACACCTTC. The chain employs TRBV28 and TRBJ1-2, with D possibly TRBD1 on 5 matching bases. Germline CDR1 reads MDHEN; CDR2 reads SYDVKM. V was clipped by 8 bases and J by 3 bases, with 10 bases between them. The CDR3 is 12 residues long.

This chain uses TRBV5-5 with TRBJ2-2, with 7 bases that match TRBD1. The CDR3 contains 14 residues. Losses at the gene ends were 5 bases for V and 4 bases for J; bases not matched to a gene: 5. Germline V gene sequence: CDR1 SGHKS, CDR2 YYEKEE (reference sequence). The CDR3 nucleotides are TGTGCCAGCAGGCCCACAGGGGTCACCGGGGAGCTGTTTTTT. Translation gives CASRPTGVTGELFF.

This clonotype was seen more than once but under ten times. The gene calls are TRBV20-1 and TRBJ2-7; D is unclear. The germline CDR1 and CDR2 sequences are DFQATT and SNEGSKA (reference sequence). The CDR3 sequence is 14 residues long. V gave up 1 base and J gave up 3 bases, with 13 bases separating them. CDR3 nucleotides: TGCAGTGCTAGAGGACTCCCGTTGCACTACGAGCAGTACTTC. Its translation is CSARGLPLHYEQYF.

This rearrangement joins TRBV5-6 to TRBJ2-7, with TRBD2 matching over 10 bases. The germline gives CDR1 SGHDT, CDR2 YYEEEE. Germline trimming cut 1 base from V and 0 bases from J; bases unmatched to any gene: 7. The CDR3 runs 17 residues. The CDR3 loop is CASSLTSSGRSSYEQYF. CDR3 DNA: TGTGCCAGCAGCTTGACTTCTAGCGGGAGAAGCTCCTACGAGCAGTACTTC.

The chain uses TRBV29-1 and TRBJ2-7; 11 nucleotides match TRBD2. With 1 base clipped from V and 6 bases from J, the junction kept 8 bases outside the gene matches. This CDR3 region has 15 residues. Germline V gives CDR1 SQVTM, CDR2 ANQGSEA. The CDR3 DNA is TGCAGCGTTGAAGGGGTTAGCGGGAGGGTTTCCGAGCAGTACTTC. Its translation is CSVEGVSGRVSEQYF.

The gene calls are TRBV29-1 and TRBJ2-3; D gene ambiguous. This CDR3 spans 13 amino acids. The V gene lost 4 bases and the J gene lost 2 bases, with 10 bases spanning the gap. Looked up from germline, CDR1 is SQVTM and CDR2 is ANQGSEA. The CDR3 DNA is TGCAGCGTTGGAACTAACCCCACAGATACGCAGTATTTT. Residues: CSVGTNPTDTQYF.

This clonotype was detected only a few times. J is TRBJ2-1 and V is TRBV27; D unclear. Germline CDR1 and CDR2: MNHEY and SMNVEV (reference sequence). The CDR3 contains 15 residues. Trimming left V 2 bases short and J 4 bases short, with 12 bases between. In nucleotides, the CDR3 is TGTGCCAGCAGTTTAGGAACTTCAGTATACAATGAGCAGTTCTTC. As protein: CASSLGTSVYNEQFF.

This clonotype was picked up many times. CDR3 nucleotide sequence: TGCAGCGTTGATAGGGGGATAGGGGAGACCCAGTACTTC. Translation gives CSVDRGIGETQYF. V is TRBV29-1 and J is TRBJ2-5, with D maybe TRBD1 (6 bases). V lost 3 bases and J lost 5, with 13 bases in between. The CDR3 spans 13 residues. Germline V lookup: CDR1 SQVTM, CDR2 ANQGSEA.

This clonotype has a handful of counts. The CDR3 here is CATSNVIAGAFSYEQYF. In DNA, the CDR3 is TGTGCCACCAGCAATGTTATCGCCGGGGCTTTCAGCTACGAGCAGTACTTC. This chain joins TRBV15 and TRBJ2-7; D possibly matches TRBD1 or TRBD2 (5 bases each). V shed 4 bases and J shed 3 bases, with 22 bases lying between them. Germline values: CDR1 LNHNV, CDR2 YYDKDF (reference sequence). This CDR3 comprises 17 residues.

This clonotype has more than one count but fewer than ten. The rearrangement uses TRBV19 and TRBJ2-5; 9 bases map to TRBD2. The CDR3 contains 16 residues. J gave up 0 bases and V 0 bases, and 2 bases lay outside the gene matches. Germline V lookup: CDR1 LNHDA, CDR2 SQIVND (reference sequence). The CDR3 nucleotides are TGTGCCAGTAGTATAGACGCTAGCGGGAACCAAGAGACCCAGTACTTC. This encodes CASSIDASGNQETQYF.

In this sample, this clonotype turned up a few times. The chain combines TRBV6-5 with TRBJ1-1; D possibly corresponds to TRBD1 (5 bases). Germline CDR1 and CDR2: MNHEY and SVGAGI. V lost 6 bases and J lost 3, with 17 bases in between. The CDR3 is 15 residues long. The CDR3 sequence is CASSQRDSPDTEAFF. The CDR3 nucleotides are TGTGCCAGCAGCCAACGGGACTCCCCCGACACTGAAGCTTTCTTT.

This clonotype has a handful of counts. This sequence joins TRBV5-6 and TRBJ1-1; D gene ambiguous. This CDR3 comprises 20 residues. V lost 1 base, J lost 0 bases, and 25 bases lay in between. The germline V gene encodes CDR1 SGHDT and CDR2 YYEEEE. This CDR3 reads CASSLPRIRAPWGMNTEAFF. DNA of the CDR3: TGTGCCAGCAGCTTGCCGAGAATCCGGGCCCCTTGGGGAATGAACACTGAAGCTTTCTTT.